This TCR beta chain was found in a study of response to subunit inactivated influenza vaccine. Points from the study as a whole: The authors suggested that few new T cells are recruited per seasonal influenza vaccination.

In the case of this clonotype: The antigen is not known.

TCRdb fed the RT-PCR reads into MiXCR, producing one record per CDR3 protein. Among about 240,000 distinct CDR3 sequences listed, approximately 12% were seen once. The CDR3 totals 15 residues. V gave up 3 bases and J gave up 1 base, with 13 bases separating them. Germline V gives CDR1 MGHRA, CDR2 YSYEKL. This rearrangement joins TRBV4-1 to TRBJ2-7, with a possible D match to TRBD1 (5 bases). This TCR was sampled from a man aged 45-60 years who received an inactivated influenza vaccine. Material: non-naive T cells sorted from PBMCs, obtained roughly 2 weeks before vaccination. The CDR3 nucleotides are TGCGCCAGCAGCCAGGGCGGTGCAGGGTCCTACGAGCAGTACTTC. Amino acids: CASSQGGAGSYEQYF.